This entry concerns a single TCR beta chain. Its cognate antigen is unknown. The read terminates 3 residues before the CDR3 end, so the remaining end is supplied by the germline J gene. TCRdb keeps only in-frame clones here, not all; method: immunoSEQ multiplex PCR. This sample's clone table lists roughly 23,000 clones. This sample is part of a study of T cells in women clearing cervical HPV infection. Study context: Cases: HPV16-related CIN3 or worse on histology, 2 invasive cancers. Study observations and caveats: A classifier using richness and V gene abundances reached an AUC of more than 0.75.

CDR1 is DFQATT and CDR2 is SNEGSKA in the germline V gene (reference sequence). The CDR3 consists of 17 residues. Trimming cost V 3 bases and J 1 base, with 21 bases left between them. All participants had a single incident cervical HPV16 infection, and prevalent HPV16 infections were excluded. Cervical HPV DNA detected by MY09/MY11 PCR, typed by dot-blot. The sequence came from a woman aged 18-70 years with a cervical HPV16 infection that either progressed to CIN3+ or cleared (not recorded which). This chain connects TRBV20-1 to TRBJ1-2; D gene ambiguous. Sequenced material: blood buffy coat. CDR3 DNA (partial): TGCAGTGCTAGGAGGGTGGGCCTCACGGATATTAACTATGGC. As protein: CSARRVGLTDINYG. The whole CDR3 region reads CSARRVGLTDINYGYTF.